The 4 T cell receptor beta chains below all came from one sample that was sequenced in a study of CD8+ T cells in alopecia areata. Investigators isolated RNA and reverse transcribed it into cDNA to act as the sequencing template. Repertoires were generated with immunoSEQ multiplex PCR, while TCRdb's copy carries only in-frame clones and drops some. The table shows 150,000 to 200,000 clones, with over 55% occurring only once. As for treatment: oral pan-JAK inhibitor, 5-10 mg twice daily. The specimen comprised CD4+ T cells sorted from blood, sampled at week 24, from a patient treated with tofacitinib. The receptors shown here come from a human donor with alopecia areata.

V usage is TRBV29-1 and J usage is TRBJ2-2; D perhaps matches TRBD2 (5 bases). Germline CDR1 reads SQVTM; CDR2 reads ANQGSEA. The CDR3 has 12 residues. V was trimmed by 5 bases and J by 6 bases, leaving 10 bases between them. The DNA of the CDR3 is TGCAGCGTTAGCCCGCGGGCCGGGGAGCTGTTTTTT. This encodes CSVSPRAGELFF.

This clone was picked up a small number of times. V gene TRBV30 combines with J gene TRBJ1-2, with D perhaps matching TRBD1 (5 bases). V was trimmed by 3 bases and J by 3 bases, leaving 17 bases between them. The CDR3 totals 15 residues. Germline V gene sequence: CDR1 GTSNPN, CDR2 SVGIG (reference sequence). The CDR3 reads CAWSHGTANHYGYTF. The CDR3 region has the DNA TGTGCCTGGAGCCACGGGACGGCAAACCACTATGGCTACACCTTC.

This clone was counted once. The sample holds other DNA sequences that translate to the same CDR3. J is TRBJ2-2 and V is TRBV5-1; no clear D gene. Germline loops: CDR1 SGHRS, CDR2 YFSETQ. The CDR3 consists of 12 residues. The germline V and J ends were trimmed by 4 bases and 0 bases, with 1 base remaining between them. CDR3 sequence reads: CASSPNTGELFF. CDR3 nucleotides: TGCGCCAGCAGCCCGAACACCGGGGAGCTGTTTTTT.

V usage is TRBV27 and J usage is TRBJ1-3, with D unresolved. The CDR3 sequence is 18 residues long. The V end lost 6 bases, the J end lost 0 bases, and 21 bases lay between the germline ends. CDR1 is MNHEY, CDR2 SMNVEV, per germline (reference sequence). CDR3 nucleotides: TGTGCCAGCAGCTTTGGCACGACGGGGAAGTCCTCTGGAAACACCATATATTTT. Translation gives CASSFGTTGKSSGNTIYF.